This TCR beta chain was identified in a study of blood T cells in healthy people across ages. V lost 4 bases to trimming and J lost 1 base; unmatched junction nucleotides: 4. CDR1 and CDR2 (germline): LGHNA, YSLEER. CDR3 length: 15 amino acids. For the second PCR, which ran for about 7 to 12 cycles, a sample-barcoded 5' primer and a J-beta primer mix were used. The study obtained at least 2.5 million CDR3-containing paired-end reads from every sample. TCRdb used MiXCR to reprocess the 5' RACE reads, holding one entry per CDR3 protein. The sample carries approximately 290,000 distinct CDR3 sequences, around 30% recorded once.

Sample: blood. This rearrangement joins TRBV4-3 to TRBJ2-1, with 7 bases fitting TRBD1. The sequence was obtained from a woman aged 65 to 85 in good health. CDR3: CASSPLTGSYNEQFF. For the CDR3, the DNA is TGCGCCAGCAGCCCCCTGACAGGGTCCTACAATGAGCAGTTCTTC.